Listed here are 8 T cell receptor beta chains from one sample, sequenced in a study of cytomegalovirus exposure and HLA in healthy donors. Amplification used 60 Vbeta primers and 13 Jbeta primers. Libraries were prepared by immunoSEQ multiplex PCR; TCRdb keeps only in-frame clonotypes and omits some of them. The sample holds around 150,000 clones, nearly 80% seen once. Sequencing used PBMCs. These receptors came from a woman in her fifties or sixties in good health and CMV-seropositive.

This clone showed up just a few times. The chain is built from TRBV28 and TRBJ2-6, with D tentatively TRBD1 (6 bases). The V gene's germline CDR1 is MDHEN and CDR2 SYDVKM. Trimming removed 5 bases at V and 4 bases at J, with 18 bases between. The CDR3 totals 17 residues. CDR3 residues: CASSPSTRGSGANVLTF. Written as DNA, the CDR3 is TGTGCCAGCAGTCCTTCGACCAGGGGTAGCGGGGCCAACGTCCTGACTTTC.

The chain is built from TRBV9 and TRBJ1-1; possibly TRBD1 for D (6 bases). The CDR3 has 16 residues. The V end was cut by 3 bases, the J end by 0 bases, with 15 bases between. The V gene's germline CDR1 is SGDLS and CDR2 YYNGEE. CDR3 region: CASSATGKGMNTEAFF. CDR3 in DNA: TGTGCCAGCAGCGCGACAGGAAAGGGGATGAACACTGAAGCTTTCTTT.

The chain couples TRBV6-5 to TRBJ2-7; no firm D call. This CDR3 comprises 16 residues. Trimming stripped 4 bases from V and 0 bases from J, with 16 bases between. CDR1 and CDR2 (germline): MNHEY, SVGAGI. The CDR3 DNA sequence: TGTGCCAGCAGTTCGACACTTCTCCTGAGCTCCTACGAGCAGTACTTC. Residues: CASSSTLLLSSYEQYF.

V usage is TRBV11-2 and J usage is TRBJ2-2; tentative D call: TRBD2 (6 bases). The CDR3 is 13 residues long. V lost 5 bases and J 5 bases, leaving 9 bases between the germline ends. From germline, CDR1 is SGHAT and CDR2 FQNNGV. CDR3 coding DNA: TGTGCCAGCAGCCAGGAGGGGACCGGGGAGCTGTTTTTT. Translated: CASSQEGTGELFF.

This chain links TRBV5-6 with TRBJ1-2, with 7 bases aligning to TRBD1. This CDR3 has 15 amino acids. Losses at the gene ends were 3 bases for V and 8 bases for J; bases not matched to a gene: 13. Germline CDR1 is SGHDT and CDR2 is YYEEEE. CDR3 bases: TGTGCCAGCAGCTGGCAGGGACAGTACGTAGGGGGCTACACCTTC. Residues: CASSWQGQYVGGYTF.

This clone occurred once. The rearrangement joins TRBV4-1 to TRBJ2-5; weak D call: TRBD2 (5 bases). Trimming removed 1 base at V and 4 bases at J, with 16 bases between. Germline values: CDR1 MGHRA, CDR2 YSYEKL. The CDR3 totals 16 residues. Written as DNA, the CDR3 is TGCGCCAGCAGCCAAGTCGGCACCGGGGTTTTAGAGACCCAGTACTTC. Protein product: CASSQVGTGVLETQYF.

The V gene is TRBV28, the J gene TRBJ1-5; D gene ambiguous. The germline V and J ends were trimmed by 4 bases and 3 bases, with 16 bases remaining between them. The CDR3 runs to 16 residues. From germline, CDR1 is MDHEN and CDR2 SYDVKM. This CDR3 reads CASSYLFGQINQPQHF. The DNA for the CDR3 is TGTGCCAGCAGTTATTTATTTGGTCAGATCAATCAGCCCCAGCATTTT.

V gene TRBV18 combines with J gene TRBJ1-3; D gene uncertain. Germline V gene lookup returns CDR1 KGHSH and CDR2 LQKENI. The CDR3 is 15 amino acids. V shed 5 bases and J shed 0 bases, with 11 bases lying between them. For the CDR3, the DNA is TGTGCCAGCTCATCAGACACTCTCTCTGGAAACACCATATATTTT. Translated: CASSSDTLSGNTIYF.